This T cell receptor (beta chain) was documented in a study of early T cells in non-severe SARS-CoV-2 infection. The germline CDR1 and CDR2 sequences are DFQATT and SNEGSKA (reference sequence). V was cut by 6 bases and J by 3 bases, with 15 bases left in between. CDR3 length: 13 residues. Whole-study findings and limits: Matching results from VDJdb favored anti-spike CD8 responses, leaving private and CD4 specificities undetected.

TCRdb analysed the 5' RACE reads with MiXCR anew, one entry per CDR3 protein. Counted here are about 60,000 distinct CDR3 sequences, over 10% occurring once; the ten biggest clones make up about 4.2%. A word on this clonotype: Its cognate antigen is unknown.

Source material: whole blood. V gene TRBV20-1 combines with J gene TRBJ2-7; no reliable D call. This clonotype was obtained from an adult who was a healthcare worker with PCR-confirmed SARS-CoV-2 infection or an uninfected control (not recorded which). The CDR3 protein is CSAHGPASYEQYF. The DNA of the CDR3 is TGCAGTGCCCACGGCCCTGCCAGCTACGAGCAGTACTTC.